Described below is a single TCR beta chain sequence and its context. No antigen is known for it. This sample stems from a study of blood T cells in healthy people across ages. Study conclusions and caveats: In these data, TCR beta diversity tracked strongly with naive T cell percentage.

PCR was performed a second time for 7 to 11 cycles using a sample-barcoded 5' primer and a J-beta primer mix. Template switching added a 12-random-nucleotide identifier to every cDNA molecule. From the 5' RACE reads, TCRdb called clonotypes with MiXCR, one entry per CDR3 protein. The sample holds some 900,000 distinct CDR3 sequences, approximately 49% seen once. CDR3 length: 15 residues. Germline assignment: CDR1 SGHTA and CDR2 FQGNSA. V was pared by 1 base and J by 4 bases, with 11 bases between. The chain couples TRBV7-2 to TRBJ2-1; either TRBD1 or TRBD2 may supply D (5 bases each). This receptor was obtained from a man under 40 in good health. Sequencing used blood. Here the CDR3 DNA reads TGTACCAGCAGCTTAGGGGACCGCGGGTACAATGAGCAGTTCTTC. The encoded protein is CTSSLGDRGYNEQFF.